Each of the 24 T cell receptor beta chains below was sequenced from the same sample in a study of blood T cells in healthy people across ages. Primed by a sample-barcoded 5' primer and a J-beta primer mix, a second PCR proceeded for 7 to 11 cycles. One entry per CDR3 protein results from TCRdb running MiXCR on the 5' RACE reads. The data hold around 1.7 million distinct CDR3 sequences, with roughly 30% observed a single time. Sequencing was done on a sample of blood. These TCRs come from a woman aged 25 to 45 in good health.

This clonotype was seen a few times. This rearrangement joins TRBV6-4 to TRBJ2-1, with 7 bases lining up with TRBD2. The CDR3 contains 12 residues. The germline CDR1 and CDR2 sequences are MRHNA and SNTAGT. The trim removed 8 bases at V and 9 bases at J, leaving 7 bases unmatched. The CDR3 DNA reads as TGTGCCAGCGGGGACTATTTCGGTGAGCAGTTCTTC. Protein product: CASGDYFGEQFF.

The J gene is TRBJ2-3, the V gene TRBV25-1, with 10 positions matching TRBD2. The CDR3 runs 15 residues. CDR1 and CDR2 (germline): MGHDK, SYGVNS. After removal of 3 bases from V and 4 bases from J, the junction contained 4 bases not matched to a gene. The CDR3 reads CASSESGGAADTQYF. CDR3 in DNA: TGTGCCAGCAGTGAGAGCGGGGGGGCCGCAGATACGCAGTATTTT.

The chain uses TRBV4-1 and TRBJ1-5; no clear D. Germline V CDR1 and CDR2: MGHRA, YSYEKL. This CDR3 spans 16 amino acids. With 0 bases removed from V and 0 bases from J, the gap between germline ends came to 9 bases. The CDR3 here is CASSQDGLISNQPQHF. The CDR3 DNA reads TGCGCCAGCAGCCAAGATGGGTTGATTAGCAATCAGCCCCAGCATTTT.

This clonotype was found a few times. This clone may be a read error of a much larger clone one base away. The rearrangement joins TRBV7-2 to TRBJ2-1; tentatively, D is TRBD2 (6 bases). This CDR3 contains 15 residues. Germline V gene sequence: CDR1 SGHTA, CDR2 FQGNSA. The V end lost 2 bases, the J end lost 8 bases, and 16 bases lay between the germline ends. DNA for the CDR3: TGTGCCAGCAGCTTAACTAACGGGAGACGCGATGAGCAGTTCTTC. Its translation is CASSLTNGRRDEQFF.

Regarding this clonotype: This sequence may be a read error, since a much larger clone differs from it by one base. The rearrangement uses TRBV7-6 and TRBJ2-7, with D hard to call. V dropped 5 bases and J dropped 7 bases, with 21 bases sitting between them. Germline values: CDR1 SGHVS, CDR2 FNYEAQ. This CDR3 contains 15 residues. The DNA of the CDR3 is TGTGCCAGCAGCCCCGAGGTGTCGACGTACAATGAGCAGTACTTC. This translates into CASSPEVSTYNEQYF.

This clonotype was detected many times. V gene TRBV5-5 combines with J gene TRBJ2-7; perhaps TRBD1 as D (6 bases). The CDR3 totals 14 residues. Trimming stripped 2 bases from V and 0 bases from J, with 9 bases between. Germline V gives CDR1 SGHKS, CDR2 YYEKEE (reference sequence). This CDR3 reads CASSLGQTSYEQYF. The CDR3 nucleotides are TGTGCCAGCAGCTTAGGACAGACCTCCTACGAGCAGTACTTC.

The table lists this clonotype with a count of one. V usage is TRBV5-1 and J usage is TRBJ2-5; 11 bases fit TRBD1. The ends lost 5 bases at V and 4 bases at J; junction bases unmatched: 4. The CDR3 consists of 14 residues. From germline, CDR1 is SGHRS and CDR2 YFSETQ. The CDR3 DNA follows: TGCGCCAGCAGGCGGACAGGGGGCTCAGAGACCCAGTACTTC. Its protein product is CASRRTGGSETQYF.

This clonotype showed up just a few times. The chain uses TRBV5-6 and TRBJ1-2; no definite D call. V was trimmed by 1 base and J by 5 bases, leaving 6 bases between them. This CDR3 contains 12 residues. Per germline, CDR1 SGHDT and CDR2 YYEEEE. This CDR3 is CASSLSEYGYTF. The CDR3 bases are TGTGCCAGCAGCTTGTCGGAGTATGGCTACACCTTC.

Comments on this clonotype: Compared with germline, one end of the junction differs, possibly owing to a read error. The chain is built from TRBV18 and TRBJ2-1, with 10 bases identical to TRBD1. From germline, CDR1 is KGHSH and CDR2 LQKENI. This CDR3 is built from 19 residues. CDR3 residues: CASSPRGTGESYSHNEQFF. The CDR3 bases are TGTGCCAGCTCACCTCGCGGGACAGGGGAAAGCTACTCCCACAATGAGCAGTTCTTC.

This clonotype has more than one count but fewer than ten. The rearrangement joins TRBV29-1 to TRBJ2-1; no clear D gene. CDR1 is SQVTM, CDR2 ANQGSEA, per germline. The CDR3 sequence is 13 residues long. V gave up 6 bases and J gave up 9 bases, with 18 bases separating them. The DNA for the CDR3 is TGCAGCGTAGCCCTTGTGGAGAACGGTGAGCAGTTCTTC. Its protein product is CSVALVENGEQFF.

The rearrangement uses TRBV29-1 and TRBJ1-5, with 8 nucleotides matching TRBD1. With 5 bases clipped from V and 0 bases from J, the junction kept 3 bases outside the gene matches. Germline assignment: CDR1 SQVTM and CDR2 ANQGSEA. The CDR3 runs to 14 residues. The CDR3 bases are TGCAGCGTTCGGACAGGGTATAGCAATCAGCCCCAGCATTTT. The encoded protein is CSVRTGYSNQPQHF.

As for this clonotype: This may come from a read error, since a much larger clone is one base off. The gene calls are TRBV21-1 and TRBJ2-7. TRBV21-1 has pseudogene status. The CDR3 contains 13 residues. This CDR3 reads CAGRRQGSYEQYF. The CDR3 region has the DNA TGTGCCGGCAGGCGACAGGGCTCCTACGAGCAGTACTTC.

This clonotype was seen a few times. The chain uses TRBV12-3 or TRBV12-4 and TRBJ2-1; the match to TRBD1 covers 9 bases. The CDR3 covers 13 residues. The trim removed 5 bases at V and 13 bases at J, leaving 9 bases unmatched. Written as DNA, the CDR3 is TGTGCCAGCAGTCCGGGACAGGGAGAGACCCAGTTCTTC. Translation gives CASSPGQGETQFF.

This clonotype was counted only a few times. The gene calls are TRBV12-3 or TRBV12-4 and TRBJ2-5; TRBD2 matches 9 bases. V gave up 5 bases and J gave up 3 bases; unmatched junction bases: 10. The CDR3 totals 16 residues. This chain's CDR3 is CASSRRLAAKEETQYF. CDR3 DNA sequence: TGTGCCAGCAGTAGAAGACTAGCGGCGAAGGAAGAGACCCAGTACTTC.

This chain joins TRBV7-9 and TRBJ1-2; TRBD1 agrees at 7 bases. Trimming took 5 bases from V and 8 from J; bases not matched to a gene: 8. CDR3 length: 13 amino acids. Germline loops: CDR1 SEHNR, CDR2 FQNEAQ (reference sequence). This CDR3 is CASSPRQGEGYTF. CDR3 coding DNA: TGTGCCAGCAGCCCCCGACAGGGTGAAGGCTACACCTTC.

The count of this clonotype is one. This chain connects TRBV18 to TRBJ2-5; TRBD2 might be the D (6 bases). V was pared by 5 bases and J by 11 bases, with 21 bases between. This CDR3 region has 14 residues. CDR1 and CDR2 from the germline V gene are KGHSH and LQKENI. The CDR3: CASSALARYNEQYF. CDR3 sequence (DNA): TGTGCCAGCTCAGCGCTAGCGAGATACAATGAGCAGTACTTC.

Regarding this clonotype: The junction departs from germline at one end; a sequencing error may be responsible. The rearrangement joins TRBV3-1 to TRBJ1-2, with D perhaps matching TRBD1 (5 bases). The CDR3 has 16 amino acids. From germline, CDR1 is LGHDT and CDR2 YNNKEL (reference sequence). CDR3 protein: CAGSQGTPGSWHGYTF. CDR3 sequence (DNA): TGTGCCGGCAGCCAAGGTACCCCAGGGAGCTGGCATGGCTACACCTTC.

The chain links TRBV20-1 to TRBJ2-7; the D gene is possibly TRBD1 (5 bases). Trimming left V 0 bases short and J 1 base short, with 10 bases between. CDR1 is DFQATT, CDR2 SNEGSKA, per germline (reference sequence). The CDR3 loop spans 14 amino acids. CDR3 sequence: CSARDRRQSYEQYF. CDR3 bases: TGCAGTGCTAGAGATCGGAGACAGTCCTACGAGCAGTACTTC.

This clonotype appeared a few times. V and J are TRBV27 and TRBJ2-3, with D unresolved. CDR3 length equals 14 residues. Trimming took 5 bases from V and 6 from J, leaving 15 bases between them. Germline values: CDR1 MNHEY, CDR2 SMNVEV (reference sequence). CDR3 bases: TGTGCCAGCAGTCGCCTCCAAGGGTTTGATACGCAGTATTTT. This gives the protein CASSRLQGFDTQYF.

In this sample, this clonotype turned up many times. The J gene is TRBJ2-3, the V gene TRBV4-1; D not resolved. CDR3 length: 15 residues. Germline loops: CDR1 MGHRA, CDR2 YSYEKL. V was pared by 1 base and J by 6 bases, with 14 bases between. This CDR3 is CASSQGTTASDTQYF. In DNA form, the CDR3 reads TGCGCCAGCAGCCAAGGTACTACAGCCTCTGATACGCAGTATTTT.

This clonotype was seen just once. This sequence joins TRBV10-3 and TRBJ2-2; D remains ambiguous. The germline V and J ends were trimmed by 3 bases and 1 base, with 15 bases remaining between them. Germline V gene data show CDR1 as ENHRY and CDR2 as SYGVKD. The CDR3 sequence is 17 residues long. The CDR3 protein is CAISERQTTLNTGELFF. The CDR3 DNA sequence: TGTGCCATCAGTGAACGTCAAACCACCCTGAACACCGGGGAGCTGTTTTTT.

This clonotype was observed many times. The V gene is TRBV6-5, the J gene TRBJ2-7; no clear D gene. Germline CDR1 reads MNHEY; CDR2 reads SVGAGI. This CDR3 is 13 amino acids long. V shed 2 bases and J shed 0 bases, with 5 bases lying between them. CDR3 DNA sequence: TGTGCCAGCAGTTACACTGTCTCCTACGAGCAGTACTTC. Protein product: CASSYTVSYEQYF.

CDR3 DNA: TGCGCCAGCAGCTTGGCCAACGGGGGAGAGACCCAGTACTTC. It is translated as CASSLANGGETQYF. The chain has TRBV5-1 and TRBJ2-5; tentative D call: TRBD2 (6 bases). Per the germline V gene, CDR1 is SGHRS and CDR2 is YFSETQ. This CDR3 comprises 14 residues. Trimming removed 0 bases from V and 4 bases from J, with 10 bases in between.

The rearrangement uses TRBV20-1 and TRBJ1-1; D is unclear. Trimming took 4 bases from V and 2 from J, leaving 14 bases between them. From germline, CDR1 is DFQATT and CDR2 SNEGSKA (reference sequence). CDR3 size: 14 residues. The CDR3 loop reads CSANVQTANTEAFF. The CDR3 bases are TGCAGTGCTAACGTACAGACCGCCAACACTGAAGCTTTCTTT.